Listed here is a single T cell receptor (beta chain). TCRdb reprocessed the 5' RACE reads; each CDR3 protein has one entry and no DNA is given. The table counts about 440,000 distinct CDR3 sequences; approximately 6.8% lies in the top ten. Per the germline V gene, CDR1 is DFQATT and CDR2 is SNEGSKA (reference sequence). This CDR3 has 16 amino acids. This entry is derived from a study of T cells expressing NK-cell markers. Study-wide context: Sequenced donors, eight in total, included seven who were HCMV-seropositive and one who was seronegative.

This clonotype was sampled from a woman between 18 and 70 years old in good health. The chain uses TRBV20-1 and TRBJ1-6; TCRdb outputs TRBD1, but without DNA this stays unchecked. Sequenced input: blood T cells: a sorted CD56 or NKG2C T cell subset, CD4+ or CD8+ T cells, or bulk PBMC T cells (not recorded which). CDR3 amino acids: CSATGDRGIDSSPLHF.